The subject of this entry is one T cell receptor (beta chain). These data come from a study of cytomegalovirus exposure and HLA in healthy donors. The CDR3 is made up of 14 amino acids. Deletions cut 6 bases from V and 3 bases from J, with 14 bases between. Germline-derived CDR1 and CDR2 are KGHSH and LQKENI. The protocol was immunoSEQ multiplex PCR, while the TCRdb copy is restricted to in-frame clones and leaves out a portion. Of approximately 190,000 clones listed, 70% to 85% are singletons. This receptor was identified in a woman aged 25 to 39 in good health and CMV-seropositive. The source material was PBMCs. The V and J genes are TRBV18 and TRBJ1-1; no definite D call. The CDR3 DNA sequence: TGTGCCAGCTCGTTCGAGGAAGGCGACACTGAAGCTTTCTTT. It yields the protein CASSFEEGDTEAFF.